This T cell receptor beta chain stems from a study of T cell changes during pregnancy in multiple sclerosis. Clones were read by immunoSEQ multiplex PCR, and TCRdb kept only the in-frame ones, dropping some. The sample carries 14,000 to 15,000 clones, roughly 85% recorded once. The germline V gene encodes CDR1 MNHEY and CDR2 SVGAGI. The V end was cut by 6 bases, the J end by 6 bases, with 20 bases between. This CDR3 comprises 15 residues. This receptor was taken from a female donor with multiple sclerosis, enrolled in a pregnancy study. This specimen consisted of CD8+ T cells from peripheral blood mononuclear cells, obtained in the first trimester of pregnancy. V gene TRBV6-5 combines with J gene TRBJ1-2, with D possibly being TRBD1 (6 bases). The CDR3 DNA reads as TGTGCCAGCAGCTCCAACTTCAGGGGTAGGAATGGCTACACCTTC. This gives the protein CASSSNFRGRNGYTF.